This TCR beta chain was retrieved from a study of T cells in Graves' hyperthyroidism and ophthalmopathy. Overall study results and limits: Median prediction lead before ophthalmopathy onset was 5 to 7 months with the model.

This clonotype has just a few counts. Its antigen is unknown. TCR beta CDR3 sequences were amplified from RNA transcripts. The primer set for the first-round RT-PCR of the TCR CDR3 was HTBI. One entry per CDR3 protein results from TCRdb running MiXCR on the multiplex PCR reads. This sample has around 700,000 distinct CDR3 sequences, with approximately 19% found just once. Patients were aged 18 to 65, had disease duration under 2 months, and had newly diagnosed hyperthyroidism. For the diagnoses, clinical symptoms, serum thyroxine and TRAb, thyroid ultrasound and orbital computed tomography were used. The germline V gene encodes CDR1 SGHRS and CDR2 YFSETQ. The CDR3 is made up of 17 amino acids. V shed 0 bases and J shed 0 bases, with 12 bases lying between them.

The clonotype originates from a woman between 45 and 65 years old with Graves' hyperthyroidism that later progressed to Graves' ophthalmopathy. The chain employs TRBV5-1 and TRBJ1-4; no clear D. The sample comprised blood. The CDR3 loop reads CASSLASAAATNEKLFF. CDR3 sequence (DNA): TGCGCCAGCAGCTTGGCTTCAGCGGCAGCAACTAATGAAAAACTGTTTTTT.